Listed below are T cell receptor beta chains from one sample, sequenced in a study of T cell changes during pregnancy in multiple sclerosis. Assay: immunoSEQ multiplex PCR; the TCRdb copy retains only in-frame clones and omits some. The sample has some 74,000 clones, 85% to 95% seen once. The sequencing used peripheral blood, collected before pregnancy. These receptors all come from a female donor with multiple sclerosis, enrolled in a pregnancy study. Both conserved end residues are trimmed from each CDR3.

13,TRBJ1-5,TRBV11-2,ASSLDYRPNQPQH
13,TRBJ1-1,TRBV28,ASSFLTGANTEAF
13,TRBJ2-7,TRBV11-2,ASSLEGVSSYEQY
11,TRBJ1-5,TRBV27,ASSLQGNQPQH
9,TRBJ2-1,TRBV6-1,ASSLAGEQF
15,TRBJ1-1,TRBV18,ASSPIPKGGMNTEAF
12,TRBJ1-1,TRBV7-9,ASSPKTVNTEAF
11,TRBJ2-7,TRBV9,ASSGRQDSEQY
14,TRBJ2-3,TRBV7-9,ASSSALAGVADTQY
12,TRBJ1-3,TRBV19,ASSMGGSGNTIY
11,TRBJ1-1,TRBV5-1,ASSTSGNTEAF
13,TRBJ2-1,TRBV6-5,ASSNSPPARDEQF
12,TRBJ2-7,TRBV9,ASSVTESSYEQY
12,TRBJ2-1,TRBV15,ATAETSEYNEQF
9,TRBJ2-5,TRBV19,ASSIRETQY
14,TRBJ2-7,TRBV5-5,ASSLVVTSEPYEQY
15,TRBJ1-2,TRBV19,ASSALENRGRGYGYT
16,TRBJ1-1,TRBV5-1,ASSLGRALLRGSTEAF
13,TRBJ1-1,TRBV7-9,ASSSGDSPYTEAF
13,TRBJ2-5,TRBV7-6,ASGHHRDTQETQY
13,TRBJ2-3,TRBV7-3,ASSSKGLNTDTQY
11,TRBJ1-1,TRBV9,ASSVSVNTEAF
13,TRBJ2-7,TRBV19,ASSVNRGWNYEQY
12,TRBJ1-5,TRBV4-3,ASSQGSGGQPQH
12,TRBJ2-5,TRBV28,ASSREREPETQY
12,TRBJ2-1,TRBV29-1,SVESLASYNEQF
13,TRBJ2-1,TRBV7-9,ASSLAGLSHNEQF
13,TRBJ1-4,TRBV28,ASRLGTAPNEKLF
10,TRBJ2-1,TRBV29-1,SVETLVNEQF
12,TRBJ2-1,TRBV5-1,ASSYGGRSDEQF
16,TRBJ2-7,TRBV10-3,AISGDLGTGGRAYEQY
12,TRBJ2-7,TRBV18,ASSPSGGTQVLY
12,TRBJ2-7,TRBV6-1,ASLGTGAAYEQY
11,TRBJ1-2,TRBV4-1,ASSQGQSYGYT
12,TRBJ2-7,TRBV6-5,ASSSQGDSYEQY
13,TRBJ2-7,TRBV6-5,ASSPTSGLSYEQY
13,TRBJ2-7,TRBV11-1,ASSSGTSGIYEQY
13,TRBJ2-1,TRBV7-6,ASSPLAGGNNEQF
12,TRBJ2-7,TRBV7-3,ASSLNPGNYEQY
12,TRBJ1-1,TRBV4-1,ASSQDRQYTEAF
9,TRBJ2-7,TRBV2,ASSQGNEQY
13,TRBJ1-2,TRBV5-4,ASSLGDSRPRGYT
13,TRBJ1-1,TRBV7-6,ASSLETGALTEAF
11,TRBJ2-7,TRBV19,ASSPDILYEQY
17,TRBJ2-2,TRBV7-3,ASSLMAETSGRAPGELF
13,TRBJ2-7,TRBV4-3,ASSQDRSYSYEQY